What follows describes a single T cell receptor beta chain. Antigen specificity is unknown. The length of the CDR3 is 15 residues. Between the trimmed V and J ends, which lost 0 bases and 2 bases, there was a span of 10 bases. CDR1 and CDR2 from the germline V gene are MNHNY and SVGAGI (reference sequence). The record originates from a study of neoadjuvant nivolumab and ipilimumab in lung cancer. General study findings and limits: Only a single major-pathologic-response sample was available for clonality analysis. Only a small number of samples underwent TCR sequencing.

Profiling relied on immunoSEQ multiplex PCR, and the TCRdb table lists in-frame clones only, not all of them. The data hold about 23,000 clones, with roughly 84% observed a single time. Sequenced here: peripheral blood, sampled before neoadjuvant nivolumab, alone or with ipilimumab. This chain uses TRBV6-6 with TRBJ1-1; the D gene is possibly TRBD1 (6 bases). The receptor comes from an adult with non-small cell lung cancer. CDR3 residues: CASSYSPDRNTEAFF. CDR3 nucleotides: TGTGCCAGCAGTTACTCTCCGGACAGAAACACTGAAGCTTTCTTT.